The subject of this entry is one T cell receptor (beta chain). From the germline J gene comes the end of the CDR3, since the read stops 3 residues before it. Within the sample, other DNA sequences also encode this same CDR3. The data derive from a study of T cells in women clearing cervical HPV infection. All participants had a single incident cervical HPV16 infection, and prevalent HPV16 infections were excluded. Profiled with immunoSEQ multiplex PCR; TCRdb holds only in-frame clones, not every one. Here the sample table reports some 30,000 clones. The germline CDR1 and CDR2 sequences are GTSNPN and SVGIG (reference sequence). V shed 2 bases and J shed 2 bases, with 10 bases lying between them. The CDR3 contains 14 residues.

The sample comprised blood buffy coat. This clonotype was sampled from a woman between 18 and 75 years old with a cervical HPV16 infection that either progressed to CIN3+ or cleared (not recorded which). The V and J genes are TRBV30 and TRBJ1-3; D uncertain. Incomplete CDR3 DNA: TGTGCCTGGAGTTTACAGAGACCTGGAAACACC. Its translation is CAWSLQRPGNT. The CDR3, in full, reads CAWSLQRPGNTIYF.